Below are 2 T cell receptor beta chains sequenced from a single sample in a study of blood T cell repertoires in COVID-19. Repertoires were generated with immunoSEQ multiplex PCR, while TCRdb's copy carries only in-frame clones and drops some. In the table there are about 480,000 clones, 70% to 90% of which are singletons. The material sequenced was PBMCs or T cells enriched from blood (not recorded which). These receptor sequences come from a middle-aged woman who had recovered from COVID-19.

The rearrangement joins TRBV10-3 to TRBJ1-2; 9 bases match TRBD1. V shed 7 bases and J 8 bases; nucleotides not matched to a gene: 8. The CDR3 extends over 13 amino acids. CDR1 is ENHRY, CDR2 SYGVKD, per germline. The CDR3 here is CAINRDREWGYTF. Here the CDR3 DNA reads TGTGCCATCAACCGGGACAGGGAGTGGGGCTACACCTTC.

In this sample, this clone turned up a few times. The gene calls are TRBV5-1 and TRBJ2-7; D call uncertain. V lost 1 base and J lost 5, with 10 bases in between. The CDR3 is 13 amino acids. The germline V gene encodes CDR1 SGHRS and CDR2 YFSETQ. In nucleotides, the CDR3 is TGCGCCAGCAGCTTGATTGCGCCCAACGAGCAGTACTTC. It translates to CASSLIAPNEQYF.